This TCR beta chain originates from a study of cytomegalovirus exposure and HLA in healthy donors. This clone was seen a single time. The antigen is unknown. Study-level findings and limits: Among CMV-associated TCR beta chains, most appeared HLA-restricted in a later analysis. In a later analysis, TCR beta V- and J-gene trimming was associated with a missense DCLRE1C variant. There were 160 or so TCR beta chains listed as cytomegalovirus-associated. Productive rates of about 90% or about 30% were seen for most TCR beta V segments in an earlier analysis.

Germline trimming cut 6 bases from V and 7 bases from J; bases unmatched to any gene: 6. The germline gives CDR1 MNHNS, CDR2 SASEGT. The CDR3 has 15 residues. The primer mix had 60 Vbeta and 13 Jbeta primers. Sequenced by immunoSEQ multiplex PCR; TCRdb stores in-frame clones only, minus some. The sample lists some 120,000 clones, around three quarters occurring once. The V call is TRBV6-1, the J call TRBJ1-6, with TRBD1 matching 10 bases. This receptor was identified in a female donor in good health and CMV-seronegative. Sequences were obtained from PBMCs. The CDR3 DNA follows: TGTGCCAGCAGACGGGACAGGGGAAGGAATTCACCCCTCCACTTT. Protein: CASRRDRGRNSPLHF.